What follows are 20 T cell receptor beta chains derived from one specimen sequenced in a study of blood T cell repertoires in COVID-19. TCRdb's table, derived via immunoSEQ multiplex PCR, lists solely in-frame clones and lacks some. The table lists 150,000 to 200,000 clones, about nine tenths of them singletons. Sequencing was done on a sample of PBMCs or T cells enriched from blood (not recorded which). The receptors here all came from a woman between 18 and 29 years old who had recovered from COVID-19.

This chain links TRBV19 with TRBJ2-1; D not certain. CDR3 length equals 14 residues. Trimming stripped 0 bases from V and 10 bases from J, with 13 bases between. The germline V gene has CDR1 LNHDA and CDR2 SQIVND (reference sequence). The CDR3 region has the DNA TGTGCCAGTAGTATAGATCTGGGTCGGCGGGAGCAGTTCTTC. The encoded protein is CASSIDLGRREQFF.

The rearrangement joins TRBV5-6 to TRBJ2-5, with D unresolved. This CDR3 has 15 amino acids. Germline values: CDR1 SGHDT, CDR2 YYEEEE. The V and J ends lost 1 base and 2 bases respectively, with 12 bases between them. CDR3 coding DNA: TGTGCCAGCAGCTTGAGAAATCCAGGTCAAGAGACCCAGTACTTC. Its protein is CASSLRNPGQETQYF. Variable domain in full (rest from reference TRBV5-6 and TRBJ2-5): DAGVTQSPTHLIKTRGQQVTLRCSPKSGHDTVSWYQQALGQGPQFIFQYYEEEERQRGNFPDRFSGHQFPNYSSELNVNALLLGDSALYLCASSLRNPGQETQYFGPGTRLLVL.

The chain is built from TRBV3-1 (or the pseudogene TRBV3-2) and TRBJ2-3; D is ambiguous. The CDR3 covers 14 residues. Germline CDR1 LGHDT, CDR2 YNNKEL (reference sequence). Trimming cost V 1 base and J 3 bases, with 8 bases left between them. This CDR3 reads CASSQAFKTDTQYF. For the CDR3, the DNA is TGTGCCAGCAGCCAAGCATTCAAAACAGATACGCAGTATTTT.

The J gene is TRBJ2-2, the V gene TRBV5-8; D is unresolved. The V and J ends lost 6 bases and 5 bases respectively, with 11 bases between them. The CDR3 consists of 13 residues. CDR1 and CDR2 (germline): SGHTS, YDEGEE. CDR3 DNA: TGTGCCAGCAAGTTTAGAGGTACCGGGGAGCTGTTTTTT. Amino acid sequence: CASKFRGTGELFF.

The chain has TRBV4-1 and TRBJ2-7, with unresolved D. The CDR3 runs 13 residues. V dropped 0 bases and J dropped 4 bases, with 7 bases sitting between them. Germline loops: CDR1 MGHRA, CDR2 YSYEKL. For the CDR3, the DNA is TGCGCCAGCAGCCAAGAGGGCTTGTACGAGCAGTACTTC. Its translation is CASSQEGLYEQYF.

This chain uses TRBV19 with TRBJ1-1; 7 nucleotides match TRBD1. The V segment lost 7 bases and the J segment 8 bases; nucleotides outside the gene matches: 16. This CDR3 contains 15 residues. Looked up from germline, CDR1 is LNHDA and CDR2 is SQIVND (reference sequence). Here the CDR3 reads CASTPFAWTGDEAFF. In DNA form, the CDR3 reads TGTGCCAGTACCCCCTTCGCGTGGACAGGCGACGAAGCTTTCTTT.

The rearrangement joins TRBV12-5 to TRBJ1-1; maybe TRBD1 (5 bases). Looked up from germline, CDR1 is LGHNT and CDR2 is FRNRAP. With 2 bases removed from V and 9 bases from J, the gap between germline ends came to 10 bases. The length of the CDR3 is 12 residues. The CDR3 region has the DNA TGTGCTAGTGGTTTGTCGCGGGGCCAAGCTTTCTTT. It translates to CASGLSRGQAFF. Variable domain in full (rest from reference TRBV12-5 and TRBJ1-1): DARVTQTPRHKVTEMGQEVTMRCQPILGHNTVFWYRQTMMQGLELLAYFRNRAPLDDSGMPKDRFSAEMPDATLATLKIQPSEPRDSAVYFCASGLSRGQAFFGQGTRLTVV.

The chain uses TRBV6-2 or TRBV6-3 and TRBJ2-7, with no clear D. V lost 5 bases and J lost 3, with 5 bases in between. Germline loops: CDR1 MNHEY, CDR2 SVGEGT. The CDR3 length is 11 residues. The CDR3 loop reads CASSLRYEQYF. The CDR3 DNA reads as TGTGCCAGCAGTCTCCGCTACGAGCAGTACTTC.

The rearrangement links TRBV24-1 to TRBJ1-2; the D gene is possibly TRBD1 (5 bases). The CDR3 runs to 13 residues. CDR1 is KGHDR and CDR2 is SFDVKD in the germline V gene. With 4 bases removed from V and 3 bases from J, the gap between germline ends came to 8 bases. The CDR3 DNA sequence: TGTGCCACCAGTGAGGGGGGATACTATGGCTACACCTTC. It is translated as CATSEGGYYGYTF.

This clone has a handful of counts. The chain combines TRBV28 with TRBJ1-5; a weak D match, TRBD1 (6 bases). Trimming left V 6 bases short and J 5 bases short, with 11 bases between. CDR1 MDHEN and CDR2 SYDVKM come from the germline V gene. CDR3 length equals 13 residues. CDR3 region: CASRGQRHQPQHF. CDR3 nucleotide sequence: TGTGCCAGCAGGGGACAAAGACATCAGCCCCAGCATTTT.

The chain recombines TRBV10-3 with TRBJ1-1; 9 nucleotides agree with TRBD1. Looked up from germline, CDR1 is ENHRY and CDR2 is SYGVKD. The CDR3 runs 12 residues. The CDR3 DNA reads TGTGCTTCGGGACAGGGAAGCACTGAAGCTTTCTTT. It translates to CASGQGSTEAFF.

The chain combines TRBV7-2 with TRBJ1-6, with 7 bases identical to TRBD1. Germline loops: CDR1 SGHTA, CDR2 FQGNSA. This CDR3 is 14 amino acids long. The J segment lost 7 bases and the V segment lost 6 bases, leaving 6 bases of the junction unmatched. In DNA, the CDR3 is TGTGCCAGCAGTTTTAGACAGGGAAATTCACCCCTCCACTTT. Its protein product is CASSFRQGNSPLHF.

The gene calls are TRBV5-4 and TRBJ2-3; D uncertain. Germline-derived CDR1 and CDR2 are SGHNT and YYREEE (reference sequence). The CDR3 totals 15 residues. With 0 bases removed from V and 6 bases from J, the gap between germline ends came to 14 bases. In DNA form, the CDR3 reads TGTGCCAGCAGCTTGGAGCCTGCCTCCCCGGATACGCAGTATTTT. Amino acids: CASSLEPASPDTQYF.

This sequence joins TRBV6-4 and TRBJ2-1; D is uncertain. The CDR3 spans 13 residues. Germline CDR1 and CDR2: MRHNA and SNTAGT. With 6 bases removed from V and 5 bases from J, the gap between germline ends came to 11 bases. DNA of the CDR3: TGTGCCAGCAGCGTCTCCGCGGACAATGAGCAGTTCTTC. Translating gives CASSVSADNEQFF.

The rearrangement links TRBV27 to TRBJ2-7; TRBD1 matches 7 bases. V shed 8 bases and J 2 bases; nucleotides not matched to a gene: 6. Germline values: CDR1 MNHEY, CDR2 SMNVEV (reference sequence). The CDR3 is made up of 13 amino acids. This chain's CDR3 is CASSDRETYEQYF. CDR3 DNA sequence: TGTGCCAGCTCTGACAGGGAAACCTACGAGCAGTACTTC.

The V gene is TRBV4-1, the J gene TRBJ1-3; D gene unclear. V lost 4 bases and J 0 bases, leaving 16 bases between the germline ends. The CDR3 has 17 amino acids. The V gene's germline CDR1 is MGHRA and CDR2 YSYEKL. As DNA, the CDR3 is TGCGCCAGCAGCCGTGGGTTAGTGGCGGACTCTGGAAACACCATATATTTT. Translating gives CASSRGLVADSGNTIYF.

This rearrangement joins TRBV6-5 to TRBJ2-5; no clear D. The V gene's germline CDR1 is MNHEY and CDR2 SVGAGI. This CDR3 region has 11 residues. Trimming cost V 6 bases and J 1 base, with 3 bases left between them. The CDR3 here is CASSGQETQYF. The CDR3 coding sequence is TGTGCCAGCAGCGGCCAAGAGACCCAGTACTTC.

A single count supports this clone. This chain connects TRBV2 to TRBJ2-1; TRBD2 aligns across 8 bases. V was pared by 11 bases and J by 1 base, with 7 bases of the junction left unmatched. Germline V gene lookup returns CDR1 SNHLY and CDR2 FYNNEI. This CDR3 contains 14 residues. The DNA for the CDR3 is TGTGCCCGCGAAAGCGGGAGTTCCTACAATGAGCAGTTCTTC. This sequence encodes CARESGSSYNEQFF. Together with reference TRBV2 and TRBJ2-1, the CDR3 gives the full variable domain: EPEVTQTPSHQVTQMGQEVILRCVPISNHLYFYWYRQILGQKVEFLVSFYNNEISEKSEIFDDQFSVERPDGSNFTLKIRSTKLEDSAMYFCARESGSSYNEQFFGPGTRLTVL.

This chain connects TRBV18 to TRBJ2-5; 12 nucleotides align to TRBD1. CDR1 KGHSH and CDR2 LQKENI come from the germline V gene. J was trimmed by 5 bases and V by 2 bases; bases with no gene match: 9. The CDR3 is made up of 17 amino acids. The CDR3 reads CASSPIPGQGASETQYF. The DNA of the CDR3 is TGTGCCAGCTCACCAATACCGGGACAGGGGGCTTCCGAGACCCAGTACTTC.

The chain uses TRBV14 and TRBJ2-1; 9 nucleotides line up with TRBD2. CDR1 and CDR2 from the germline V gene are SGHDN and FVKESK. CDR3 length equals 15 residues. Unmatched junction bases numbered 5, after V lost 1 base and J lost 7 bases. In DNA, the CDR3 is TGTGCCAGCAGCCAAGGGCTAGCGGGACTTAATGAGCAGTTCTTC. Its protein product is CASSQGLAGLNEQFF. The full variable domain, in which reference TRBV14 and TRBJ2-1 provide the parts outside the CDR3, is EAGVTQFPSHSVIEKGQTVTLRCDPISGHDNLYWYRRVMGKEIKFLLHFVKESKQDESGMPNNRFLAERTGGTYSTLKVQPAELEDSGVYFCASSQGLAGLNEQFFGPGTRLTVL.